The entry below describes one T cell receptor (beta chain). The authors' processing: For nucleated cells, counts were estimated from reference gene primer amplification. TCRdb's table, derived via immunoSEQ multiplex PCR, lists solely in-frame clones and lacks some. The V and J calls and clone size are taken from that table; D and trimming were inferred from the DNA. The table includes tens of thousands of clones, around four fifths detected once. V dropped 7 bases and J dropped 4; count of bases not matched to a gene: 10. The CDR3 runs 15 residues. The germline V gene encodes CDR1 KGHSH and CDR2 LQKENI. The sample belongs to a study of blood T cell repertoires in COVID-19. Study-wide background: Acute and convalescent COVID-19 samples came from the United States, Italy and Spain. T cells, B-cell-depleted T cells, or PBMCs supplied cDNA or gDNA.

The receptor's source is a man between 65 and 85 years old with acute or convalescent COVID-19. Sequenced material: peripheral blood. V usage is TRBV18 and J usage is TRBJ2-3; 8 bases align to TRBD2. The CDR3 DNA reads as TGTGCCAGCTGCCCGGGACTAGGGGTAGCAGATACGCAGTATTTT. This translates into CASCPGLGVADTQYF.